The clone carrying this TCR beta chain came up a few times. The antigen is unknown. Germline V gene data show CDR1 as SQVTM and CDR2 as ANQGSEA. This CDR3 contains 12 residues. The V gene lost 7 bases and the J gene lost 1 base, with 10 bases spanning the gap. TCRdb itself ran the RACE reads through MiXCR, one entry per CDR3 protein. Altogether 89,000 or so distinct CDR3 sequences are present, around 7% being singletons, with the ten largest covering roughly 1.4%. This sample stems from a study of human T cells and chemical hapten exposure. Study context: The scalp of each patient received a weekly diphenylcyclopropenone dose for the full approximately 25-week study.

Study-wide results and caveats: As patch test score rose, PT1 expanded TCR counts tended to rise as well. No alteration of TCRs above 1 in 1000 frequency was seen with DPC sensitization.

Time point: patch test 2, 6 weeks after DPC sensitization. Treatment specified: therapeutic diphenylcyclopropenone sensitization with weekly scalp DPC. Patch tests were applied only after blood draws. This sequence joins TRBV29-1 and TRBJ1-1; possibly TRBD1 for D (6 bases). The material sequenced was whole blood, taken in connection with sensitization to the hapten diphenylcyclopropenone (DPC). This receptor was identified in a woman in her twenties or thirties with alopecia areata. Some clones in this sample may be carry-over from other donors' samples. CDR3 protein: CSGVTGNTEAFF. The CDR3 DNA reads TGCAGCGGGGTGACAGGGAACACTGAAGCTTTCTTT.